This is a list of T cell receptor beta chains from one sample in a study of shared clonotypes between healthy human individuals. The method was immunoSEQ multiplex PCR; TCRdb's version includes in-frame clones alone and lacks a portion of them. Here the sample spans about 2.3 million clones, around 90% being singletons. The sequencing sample was made of naive CD4+ T cells from PBMCs. These receptors were obtained from a man younger than 30 in good health. Some clones in this sample may be carry-over from other donors' samples. CDR3s include the opening cysteine and the closing phenylalanine or tryptophan. D genes are given only for firm matches. Clone size, where shown, is once, few, many, or a class for clones that have expanded.

V gene: TRBV29-1
D gene: TRBD1
clone size: -
J gene: TRBJ1-1
CDR3 protein: CSALRTTGGNTEAFF
CDR3 DNA: TGCAGCGCCCTACGAACTACAGGGGGCAACACTGAAGCTTTCTTT

V gene: TRBV6-6
D gene: TRBD2
clone size: once
J gene: TRBJ2-3
CDR3 protein: CASSLETSRSTDTQYF
CDR3 DNA: TGTGCCAGCAGTCTAGAGACTAGCCGAAGCACAGATACGCAGTATTTT

V gene: TRBV7-9
D gene: TRBD1
clone size: -
J gene: TRBJ1-4
CDR3 protein: CASSLITQGLGEKLFF
CDR3 DNA: TGTGCCAGCAGCTTAATCACACAGGGGTTGGGCGAAAAACTGTTTTTT

V gene: TRBV10-3
D gene: -
clone size: once
J gene: TRBJ2-7
CDR3 protein: CAVHPGQGMDSYEQYF
CDR3 DNA: TGTGCCGTACACCCGGGACAAGGGATGGATTCCTACGAGCAGTACTTC

V gene: TRBV7-8
D gene: -
clone size: -
J gene: TRBJ1-5
CDR3 protein: CASSLQGLGNQPQHF
CDR3 DNA: TGTGCCAGCAGCCTACAGGGTTTGGGCAATCAGCCCCAGCATTTT

V gene: TRBV7-3
D gene: TRBD1
clone size: -
J gene: TRBJ1-1
CDR3 protein: CASSLKGRTGRTAEAFF
CDR3 DNA: TGTGCCAGCAGCTTAAAGGGGCGGACAGGGCGGACGGCTGAAGCTTTCTTT

V gene: TRBV6-1
D gene: TRBD2
clone size: -
J gene: TRBJ2-1
CDR3 protein: CASSEAIPSGSSYNEQFF
CDR3 DNA: TGTGCCAGCAGTGAAGCTATCCCTAGCGGGAGCTCCTACAATGAGCAGTTCTTC

V gene: TRBV2
D gene: -
clone size: -
J gene: TRBJ2-7
CDR3 protein: CASRTLRGGAGGEQYF
CDR3 DNA: TGTGCCAGCAGGACTCTTCGCGGAGGGGCCGGGGGCGAGCAGTACTTC

V gene: TRBV19
D gene: -
clone size: -
J gene: TRBJ1-5
CDR3 protein: CASSLRRAEGWGNQPQHF
CDR3 DNA: TGTGCCAGTAGCCTGCGAAGGGCGGAGGGCTGGGGCAATCAGCCCCAGCATTTT

V gene: TRBV9
D gene: TRBD2
clone size: -
J gene: TRBJ2-3
CDR3 protein: CASSVEGLAPDTQYF
CDR3 DNA: TGTGCCAGCAGCGTAGAGGGACTAGCACCAGATACGCAGTATTTT

V gene: TRBV10-3
D gene: -
clone size: -
J gene: TRBJ1-5
CDR3 protein: CAISQASGDGNQPQHF
CDR3 DNA: TGTGCCATCTCCCAGGCGTCGGGGGACGGCAATCAGCCCCAGCATTTT

V gene: TRBV6-1
D gene: -
clone size: few
J gene: TRBJ1-5
CDR3 protein: CASRPGSDQPQHF
CDR3 DNA: TGTGCCAGCCGGCCTGGGTCGGATCAGCCCCAGCATTTT

V gene: TRBV28
D gene: -
clone size: -
J gene: TRBJ2-2
CDR3 protein: CASSTPGKHTGELFF
CDR3 DNA: TGTGCCAGCAGCACCCCAGGGAAACACACCGGGGAGCTGTTTTTT

V gene: TRBV7-2
D gene: TRBD1
clone size: -
J gene: TRBJ1-2
CDR3 protein: CASSPNQGAWGYTF
CDR3 DNA: TGTGCCAGCAGCCCCAATCAGGGGGCGTGGGGCTACACCTTC

V gene: TRBV5-6
D gene: TRBD2
clone size: -
J gene: TRBJ2-1
CDR3 protein: CASSLLAGGPREQFF
CDR3 DNA: TGTGCCAGCAGCTTGCTAGCGGGAGGGCCCCGTGAGCAGTTCTTC

V gene: TRBV2
D gene: -
clone size: -
J gene: TRBJ2-3
CDR3 protein: CASSKLAGSSTDTQYF
CDR3 DNA: TGTGCCAGCAGTAAGCTGGCGGGAAGTAGCACAGATACGCAGTATTTT

V gene: TRBV11-1
D gene: -
clone size: -
J gene: TRBJ1-1
CDR3 protein: CASSLAVDTEAFF
CDR3 DNA: TGTGCCAGCAGCTTAGCGGTCGACACTGAAGCTTTCTTT

V gene: TRBV28
D gene: -
clone size: -
J gene: TRBJ1-2
CDR3 protein: CASSEGIGPYYGYTF
CDR3 DNA: TGTGCCAGCAGTGAGGGGATCGGCCCCTACTATGGCTACACCTTC

V gene: TRBV5-4
D gene: -
clone size: -
J gene: TRBJ2-5
CDR3 protein: CASSFRRQETQYF
CDR3 DNA: TGTGCCAGCAGCTTCCGCAGACAAGAGACCCAGTACTTC

V gene: TRBV27
D gene: -
clone size: -
J gene: TRBJ1-4
CDR3 protein: CASSRKIHPANEKLFF
CDR3 DNA: TGTGCCAGCAGTCGTAAGATACACCCAGCTAATGAAAAACTGTTTTTT

V gene: TRBV6-1
D gene: -
clone size: -
J gene: TRBJ2-7
CDR3 protein: CASRDWGPEQYF
CDR3 DNA: TGTGCCAGCAGGGATTGGGGGCCCGAGCAGTACTTC

V gene: TRBV9
D gene: TRBD1
clone size: -
J gene: TRBJ1-4
CDR3 protein: CASSVQGAPGGNEKLFF
CDR3 DNA: TGTGCCAGCAGCGTACAGGGGGCGCCCGGTGGGAATGAAAAACTGTTTTTT

V gene: TRBV27
D gene: TRBD1
clone size: -
J gene: TRBJ2-6
CDR3 protein: CASSSPDRGRAGANVLTF
CDR3 DNA: TGTGCCAGCAGTTCCCCGGACAGGGGGCGAGCTGGGGCCAACGTCCTGACTTTC

V gene: TRBV4-3
D gene: -
clone size: -
J gene: TRBJ1-2
CDR3 protein: CASSQDTGYGYTF
CDR3 DNA: TGCGCCAGCAGCCAAGATACAGGGTATGGCTACACCTTC

V gene: TRBV10-1
D gene: -
clone size: few
J gene: TRBJ2-1
CDR3 protein: CASSQQTHYNEQFF
CDR3 DNA: TGCGCCAGCAGTCAGCAGACTCACTACAATGAGCAGTTCTTC

V gene: TRBV6-1
D gene: -
clone size: -
J gene: TRBJ1-2
CDR3 protein: CASSPNMGSGYGYTF
CDR3 DNA: TGTGCCAGCAGTCCGAACATGGGCAGTGGCTATGGCTACACCTTC

V gene: TRBV11-3
D gene: TRBD2
clone size: -
J gene: TRBJ2-1
CDR3 protein: CASSLAAGRVDHEQFF
CDR3 DNA: TGTGCCAGCAGCTTAGCGGCAGGGAGGGTAGACCATGAGCAGTTCTTC

V gene: TRBV7-9
D gene: TRBD1
clone size: -
J gene: TRBJ1-5
CDR3 protein: CASSLRDRPQPQHF
CDR3 DNA: TGTGCCAGCAGCTTAAGGGACAGGCCCCAGCCCCAGCATTTT

V gene: TRBV6-1
D gene: TRBD1
clone size: -
J gene: TRBJ2-7
CDR3 protein: CASSGRDRGSYEQYF
CDR3 DNA: TGTGCCAGCAGTGGCCGGGACAGGGGGTCCTACGAGCAGTACTTC

V gene: TRBV29-1
D gene: TRBD1
clone size: -
J gene: TRBJ2-7
CDR3 protein: CSAESPDRRYEQYF
CDR3 DNA: TGCAGCGCCGAAAGCCCGGACAGGAGGTACGAGCAGTACTTC

V gene: TRBV4-3
D gene: -
clone size: -
J gene: TRBJ2-5
CDR3 protein: CASSQGGGSQVTQYF
CDR3 DNA: TGCGCCAGCAGCCAAGGGGGAGGCAGTCAGGTGACCCAGTACTTC

V gene: TRBV2
D gene: -
clone size: once
J gene: TRBJ1-2
CDR3 protein: CASNEGRGDYGYTF
CDR3 DNA: TGTGCCAGCAACGAGGGTCGGGGAGACTATGGCTACACCTTC

V gene: TRBV4-3
D gene: TRBD2
clone size: -
J gene: TRBJ2-5
CDR3 protein: CASSQAYGGRRETQYF
CDR3 DNA: TGCGCCAGCAGCCAAGCTTACGGCGGGAGGAGAGAGACCCAGTACTTC

V gene: TRBV28
D gene: TRBD1
clone size: -
J gene: TRBJ1-2
CDR3 protein: CASRPPGGYGYTF
CDR3 DNA: TGTGCCAGCAGGCCCCCAGGGGGATATGGCTACACCTTC

V gene: TRBV4-2
D gene: -
clone size: -
J gene: TRBJ2-1
CDR3 protein: CASSQSGVLDEQFF
CDR3 DNA: TGTGCCAGCAGCCAATCAGGGGTTCTCGATGAGCAGTTCTTC

V gene: TRBV27
D gene: TRBD1
clone size: -
J gene: TRBJ2-2
CDR3 protein: CASRGQGAPRTGELFF
CDR3 DNA: TGTGCCAGCAGGGGACAGGGGGCGCCTCGGACCGGGGAGCTGTTTTTT

V gene: TRBV28
D gene: -
clone size: -
J gene: TRBJ2-2
CDR3 protein: CASSLGPFPGELFF
CDR3 DNA: TGTGCCAGCAGTTTAGGGCCCTTCCCCGGGGAGCTGTTTTTT

V gene: TRBV6-6
D gene: TRBD1
clone size: -
J gene: TRBJ2-3
CDR3 protein: CASSYPRQGTDTQYF
CDR3 DNA: TGTGCCAGCAGTTACCCCCGACAGGGGACAGATACGCAGTATTTT

V gene: TRBV7-2
D gene: TRBD2
clone size: -
J gene: TRBJ2-5
CDR3 protein: CASSPHRGEGGTQYF
CDR3 DNA: TGTGCCAGCAGCCCACACCGGGGGGAGGGAGGGACCCAGTACTTC

V gene: TRBV5-6
D gene: -
clone size: -
J gene: TRBJ2-3
CDR3 protein: CASSLARGTDTQYF
CDR3 DNA: TGTGCCAGCAGCTTGGCCAGAGGCACAGATACGCAGTATTTT

V gene: TRBV19
D gene: -
clone size: -
J gene: TRBJ2-7
CDR3 protein: CASSKGQGIHEQYF
CDR3 DNA: TGTGCCAGTAGTAAGGGTCAGGGCATCCACGAGCAGTACTTC